The entry below describes one TCR beta chain. Its specificity is unknown. Primed by a sample-barcoded 5' primer and a J-beta primer mix, a second PCR proceeded for roughly 7 to 11 cycles. Every cDNA molecule carried a tag from a template-switch adaptor bearing 12 random nucleotides. One entry per CDR3 protein, called by TCRdb with MiXCR from the 5' RACE reads. The data contain hundreds of thousands of distinct CDR3 sequences, more than 20% of them singletons. V was cut by 5 bases and J by 6 bases, with 16 bases left in between. The germline gives CDR1 KGHSH, CDR2 LQKENI. CDR3 length equals 14 residues. This specimen comes from a study of blood T cells in healthy people across ages. Points from the study as a whole: It was found that TCR beta diversity correlated strongly with the percentage of naive T cells. Diversity was estimated from one million T cells, and these estimates were considered underestimates.

The chain couples TRBV18 to TRBJ2-5; D remains unclear. Sequencing was performed on blood. This clonotype originated in a man between 65 and 85 years old in good health. The CDR3 is CASSLDHAGQTQYF. The CDR3 nucleotides read TGTGCCAGCTCATTAGACCACGCCGGGCAGACCCAGTACTTC.